This is a list of T cell receptor beta chains from one sample in a study of T cell responses to AZD1222 COVID-19 vaccine. TCRdb's table, derived via immunoSEQ multiplex PCR, lists solely in-frame clones and lacks some. The sample contains over 150,000 clones, around nine tenths of which appear only once. The sample consisted of peripheral blood, taken on day 0 of AZD1222 vaccination. Every receptor here comes from an adult in good health. Both conserved end residues are part of each CDR3. A D gene is named only where the DNA matches it firmly. Not all rows give a size; the values are once, few, many and, for expanded clones, a class.

clone size	D gene	CDR3 length	V gene	J gene	CDR3 protein	CDR3 DNA
once	-	15	TRBV6-5	TRBJ1-5	CAPRTVGGSNQPQHF	TGTGCCCCTCGGACGGTGGGGGGATCGAATCAGCCCCAGCATTTT
-	-	11	TRBV29-1	TRBJ2-1	CSPKTGNEQFF	TGCAGCCCCAAAACAGGTAATGAGCAGTTCTTC
-	-	16	TRBV10-1	TRBJ1-2	CASRGPGTPDRRGYTF	TGCGCCAGCAGGGGACCCGGGACACCAGACCGCCGGGGCTACACCTTC
-	-	12	TRBV6-5	TRBJ2-7	CASKRVDYEQYF	TGTGCCAGCAAAAGGGTGGACTACGAGCAGTACTTC
-	-	15	TRBV18	TRBJ1-4	CASSPREKGGEKLFF	TGTGCCAGCTCACCACGGGAGAAGGGGGGTGAAAAACTGTTTTTT
-	-	14	TRBV19	TRBJ1-2	CASSTTGAAYGYTF	TGTGCCAGTAGTACCACGGGGGCAGCCTATGGCTACACCTTC
-	-	16	TRBV7-2	TRBJ1-5	CASSSGVGGSNQPQHF	TGTGCCAGCAGCTCCGGTGTTGGGGGCAGCAATCAGCCCCAGCATTTT
-	-	15	TRBV9	TRBJ1-4	CASSVEGRNNEKLFF	TGTGCCAGCAGCGTAGAGGGACGGAATAATGAAAAACTGTTTTTT
-	TRBD1	13	TRBV27	TRBJ1-1	CASSLNRGRYAFF	TGTGCCAGCAGTTTAAACAGGGGGCGGTACGCTTTCTTT
-	-	15	TRBV9	TRBJ1-3	CASSLGRTTLNTIYF	TGTGCCAGCAGCTTGGGCCGGACAACCCTCAACACCATATATTTT
-	-	13	TRBV13	TRBJ2-1	CASSPRVGSLMFF	TGTGCCAGCAGCCCCCGAGTCGGGAGCCTGATGTTCTTC
-	-	14	TRBV6-2/TRBV6-3	TRBJ1-5	CASSSWTMNQPQHF	TGTGCCAGCAGTTCGTGGACAATGAATCAGCCCCAGCATTTT
once	-	15	TRBV9	TRBJ1-3	CASSTSPVSGNTIYF	TGTGCCAGCAGCACCTCCCCAGTCTCTGGAAACACCATATATTTT
once	TRBD1	17	TRBV5-4	TRBJ1-2	CASSQLLSTGVGYGYTF	TGTGCCAGCAGCCAACTTCTATCGACAGGGGTCGGCTATGGCTACACCTTC
-	-	13	TRBV12-3/TRBV12-4	TRBJ2-7	CASSLAQLGEQYF	TGTGCCAGCAGTTTAGCACAACTGGGTGAGCAGTACTTC
once	TRBD1	13	TRBV6-5	TRBJ1-3	CASRPGGENTIYF	TGTGCCAGCAGACCAGGGGGCGAAAACACCATATATTTT
-	-	15	TRBV7-9	TRBJ1-6	CASSLAWGDGSPLHF	TGTGCCAGCAGCTTAGCATGGGGAGATGGTTCACCCCTCCACTTT
-	-	19	TRBV5-1	TRBJ2-2	CASSLVGVPTPTNTGELFF	TGCGCCAGCAGCTTGGTGGGGGTCCCCACCCCGACGAACACCGGGGAGCTGTTTTTT
-	TRBD1	12	TRBV25-1	TRBJ1-1	CASSVGTVTAFF	TGTGCCAGCAGTGTGGGGACAGTCACGGCTTTCTTT
-	-	15	TRBV4-1	TRBJ1-2	CASSRDDPFFYGYTF	TGCGCCAGCAGCCGCGACGACCCCTTTTTCTATGGCTACACCTTC
-	-	15	TRBV30	TRBJ1-1	CAWKTENYMNTEAFF	TGTGCCTGGAAGACAGAGAACTATATGAACACTGAAGCTTTCTTT
-	TRBD2	16	TRBV5-6	TRBJ2-2	CASSLLRGARTGELFF	TGTGCCAGCAGCTTGTTGCGGGGGGCCCGCACCGGGGAGCTGTTTTTT
-	-	15	TRBV5-1	TRBJ1-3	CASSLGVLSGNTIYF	TGCGCCAGCAGCTTGGGGGTTCTCTCTGGAAACACCATATATTTT
few	-	16	TRBV7-2	TRBJ1-1	CASSSHTGRVNTEAFF	TGTGCCAGCAGCTCCCATACCGGACGGGTAAACACTGAAGCTTTCTTT
-	-	15	TRBV19	TRBJ1-4	CASSILGKFTEKLFF	TGTGCCAGTAGTATACTGGGGAAGTTCACTGAAAAACTGTTTTTT
-	-	17	TRBV9	TRBJ2-3	CASSVLGLRPITDTQYF	TGTGCCAGCAGCGTTTTAGGTCTGAGACCAATCACAGATACGCAGTATTTT
-	-	11	TRBV12-3/TRBV12-4	TRBJ2-7	CASSQRWEQYF	TGTGCCAGCAGCCAACGCTGGGAGCAGTACTTC
once	-	13	TRBV5-5	TRBJ2-5	CASSQNPGETQYF	TGTGCCAGCAGCCAAAATCCCGGGGAGACCCAGTACTTC
-	-	11	TRBV9	TRBJ1-2	CASGDNYGYTF	TGTGCCAGCGGGGACAACTATGGCTACACCTTC
-	-	12	TRBV29-1	TRBJ1-2	CSVGPGVDGYTF	TGCAGCGTTGGGCCAGGGGTTGATGGCTACACCTTC
-	-	13	TRBV2	TRBJ1-2	CASIAGFGYGYTF	TGTGCCAGCATAGCGGGCTTTGGGTATGGCTACACCTTC
-	-	15	TRBV4-2	TRBJ2-4	CASSQEIGNKNIQYF	TGTGCCAGCAGCCAAGAAATTGGTAACAAAAACATTCAGTACTTC
many	-	12	TRBV4-1	TRBJ2-5	CASSHGEETQYF	TGCGCCAGCAGCCATGGGGAGGAGACCCAGTACTTC
-	TRBD2	14	TRBV9	TRBJ2-7	CASSARGTRFEQYF	TGTGCCAGCAGCGCGAGGGGGACTAGATTCGAGCAGTACTTC
-	TRBD2	14	TRBV5-1	TRBJ2-1	CASSFWTSGNEQFF	TGCGCCAGCAGCTTTTGGACTAGCGGCAATGAGCAGTTCTTC
-	-	14	TRBV6-5	TRBJ1-5	CASSYDRRGQPQHF	TGTGCCAGCAGCTATGACAGGAGAGGGCAGCCCCAGCATTTT
-	-	15	TRBV4-1	TRBJ2-7	CASSQGTIGFDAQYF	TGCGCCAGCAGCCAAGGGACGATCGGGTTCGATGCGCAGTACTTC
-	-	16	TRBV28	TRBJ1-3	CASSEARILSGNTIYF	TGTGCCAGCAGTGAAGCCAGAATCCTCTCTGGAAACACCATATATTTT
-	TRBD1	15	TRBV6-6	TRBJ2-7	CASSRQGTSSYEQYF	TGTGCCAGCAGCCGACAGGGGACATCCTCCTACGAGCAGTACTTC
-	TRBD1	15	TRBV4-3	TRBJ2-1	CASSPYIWTGREQFF	TGCGCCAGCAGCCCCTACATTTGGACAGGTCGGGAGCAGTTCTTC
-	-	15	TRBV5-1	TRBJ2-2	CASSVEATGTGELFF	TGCGCCAGCAGCGTAGAAGCAACAGGGACCGGGGAGCTGTTTTTT
-	-	15	TRBV19	TRBJ1-1	CASSVPLWGNTEAFF	TGTGCCAGTAGCGTCCCCCTATGGGGGAACACTGAAGCTTTCTTT
once	TRBD2	14	TRBV5-6	TRBJ2-7	CASSPSGRAYEQYF	TGTGCCAGCAGCCCTAGCGGGAGGGCCTACGAGCAGTACTTC
-	-	14	TRBV5-1	TRBJ1-4	CASSLGGTNEKLFF	TGCGCCAGCAGCTTGGGAGGAACTAATGAAAAACTGTTTTTT
-	TRBD2	16	TRBV2	TRBJ2-5	CASRDPGLAGEETQYF	TGTGCCAGCAGGGATCCGGGACTAGCGGGGGAAGAGACCCAGTACTTC
-	-	16	TRBV7-6	TRBJ2-4	CASSPERDLAKNIQYF	TGTGCCAGCAGCCCGGAGAGGGACCTAGCCAAAAACATTCAGTACTTC
-	-	14	TRBV10-3	TRBJ2-5	CATGEDRGRETQYF	TGTGCCACCGGTGAGGACCGAGGTAGGGAGACCCAGTACTTC
-	TRBD1	14	TRBV13	TRBJ1-1	CASSEYRGSTEAFF	TGTGCCAGCAGCGAATACAGGGGGAGCACTGAAGCTTTCTTT
once	TRBD1	15	TRBV2	TRBJ1-2	CASSEVRGAAYGYTF	TGTGCCAGCAGTGAAGTCAGGGGGGCCGCCTATGGCTACACCTTC
-	TRBD1	14	TRBV27	TRBJ1-2	CASSARQGADGYTF	TGTGCCAGCAGTGCACGACAGGGGGCGGATGGCTACACCTTC